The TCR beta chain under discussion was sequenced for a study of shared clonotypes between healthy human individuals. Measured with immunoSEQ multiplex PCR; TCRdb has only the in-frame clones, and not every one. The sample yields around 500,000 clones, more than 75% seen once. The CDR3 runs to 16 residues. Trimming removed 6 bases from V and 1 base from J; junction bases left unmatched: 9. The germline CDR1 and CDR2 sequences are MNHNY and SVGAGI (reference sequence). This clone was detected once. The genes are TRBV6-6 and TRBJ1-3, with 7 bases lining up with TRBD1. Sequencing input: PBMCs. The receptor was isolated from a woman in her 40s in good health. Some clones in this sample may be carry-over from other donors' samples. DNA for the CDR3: TGTGCCAGCAGCCAGGGACAGATCTTTTCTGGAAACACCATATATTTT. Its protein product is CASSQGQIFSGNTIYF.